This TCR beta chain was recovered during a study of blood T cell repertoires in COVID-19. Looking at the study overall: The United States, Italy and Spain provided the acute and convalescent COVID-19 samples. Nucleic acid was either cDNA or gDNA, and it came from T cells, B-cell-depleted T cells, or PBMCs.

Germline CDR1 reads SGHDN; CDR2 reads FVKESK. With 5 bases removed from V and 4 bases from J, the gap between germline ends came to 14 bases. This CDR3 has 15 amino acids. Original methodology: Estimates of nucleated cell counts were drawn from the amplification of reference gene primers. TCRdb's copy holds only in-frame clones and misses some; the assay was immunoSEQ multiplex PCR. Clone size and the V and J calls come from that table; the DNA yielded D and trimming. The sample lists a few hundred thousand clones, approximately 87% occurring once. The specimen was peripheral blood. The V and J genes are TRBV14 and TRBJ2-2; unclear D gene. This clonotype was obtained from a woman aged 50 to 60 who had recovered from COVID-19. CDR3 protein: CASSAPFRSTGELFF. CDR3 in DNA: TGTGCCAGCAGCGCACCGTTCAGATCCACCGGGGAGCTGTTTTTT.